The count of the clone carrying this T cell receptor beta chain is one. Original processing methods: Estimation of nucleated cell counts relied on the amplification of reference gene primers. Sequencing was performed with immunoSEQ multiplex PCR; in TCRdb, only in-frame clones are kept and a portion is missing. V and J calls and clone size are given by that table; D and trimming were obtained from the DNA. Among approximately 350,000 clones listed, about 83% were seen once. The CDR3 is 13 residues long. Trimming cost V 1 base and J 1 base, with 3 bases left between them. Germline CDR1 LGHDT, CDR2 YNNKEL (reference sequence). This sample is part of a study of blood T cell repertoires in COVID-19. The wider study: Acute and convalescent COVID-19 specimens originated in the United States, Italy and Spain.

The sample taken for sequencing was peripheral blood. This receptor was identified in a man aged 25-45 years with active or convalescent COVID-19. The V and J genes are TRBV3-1 (or the pseudogene TRBV3-2) and TRBJ2-3; no clear D. For the CDR3, the DNA is TGTGCCAGCAGCCAAGTCGGCACAGATACGCAGTATTTT. It specifies CASSQVGTDTQYF.